The clone carrying this T cell receptor beta chain was counted a few times. Its specificity is unknown. The sample belongs to a study of T cells after yellow fever vaccination. Study-wide results and caveats: Weaker, the secondary response had a peak occurring faster, on day 5 versus 15.

By 5'RACE template switching, TCR cDNA was produced, with a universal primer site and UMIs added in the process. TCRdb ran MiXCR on the 5' RACE reads and lists one entry per CDR3 protein. Of 300,000 to 400,000 distinct CDR3 sequences listed, around 13% are singletons. The CDR3 sequence is 14 residues long. Deletions cut 4 bases from V and 6 bases from J, with 15 bases between. CDR1 and CDR2 (germline): KGHSH, LQKENI. The J gene is TRBJ1-1, the V gene TRBV18; D not certain. The sequenced sample was CD4+ T cells sorted from PBMCs, obtained 15 days after the yellow fever booster vaccination. This receptor was taken from a man between 18 and 29 years old who received the YFV17D yellow fever vaccine. The CDR3 here is CASSLLGGYAEAFF. In nucleotides, the CDR3 is TGTGCCAGCTCACTTCTCGGAGGGTACGCTGAAGCTTTCTTT. Together with reference TRBV18 and TRBJ1-1, the CDR3 gives the full variable domain: NAGVMQNPRHLVRRRGQEARLRCSPMKGHSHVYWYRQLPEEGLKFMVYLQKENIIDESGMPKERFSAEFPKEGPSILRIQQVVRGDSAAYFCASSLLGGYAEAFFGQGTRLTVV.